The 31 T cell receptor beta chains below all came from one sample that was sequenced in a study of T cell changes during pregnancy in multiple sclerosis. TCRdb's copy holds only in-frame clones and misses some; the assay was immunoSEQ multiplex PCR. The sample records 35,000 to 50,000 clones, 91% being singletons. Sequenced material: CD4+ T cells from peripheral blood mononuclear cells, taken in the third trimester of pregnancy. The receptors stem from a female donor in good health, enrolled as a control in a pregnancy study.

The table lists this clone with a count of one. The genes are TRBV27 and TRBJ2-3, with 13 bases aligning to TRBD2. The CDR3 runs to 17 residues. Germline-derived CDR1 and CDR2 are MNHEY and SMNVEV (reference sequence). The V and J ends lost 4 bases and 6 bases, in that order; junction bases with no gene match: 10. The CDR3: CASSSPGLAGAMDTQYF. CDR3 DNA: TGTGCCAGCAGTTCTCCCGGACTAGCGGGAGCAATGGATACGCAGTATTTT.

The DNA of the CDR3 is TGTGCCAGTTCAACGGGACAGGGGTACGAGCAGTACTTC. Translated, it gives CASSTGQGYEQYF. The chain is built from TRBV15 and TRBJ2-7, with 10 nucleotides matching TRBD1. V dropped 10 bases and J dropped 4; count of bases not matched to a gene: 7. The CDR3 runs to 13 residues. Germline V CDR1 and CDR2: LNHNV, YYDKDF (reference sequence).

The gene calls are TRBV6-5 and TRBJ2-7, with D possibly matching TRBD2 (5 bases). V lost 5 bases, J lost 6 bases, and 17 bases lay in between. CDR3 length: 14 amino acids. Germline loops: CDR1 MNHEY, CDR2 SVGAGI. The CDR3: CASSPSRVAGEQYF. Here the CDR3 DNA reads TGTGCCAGCAGTCCGTCCCGGGTCGCGGGCGAGCAGTACTTC.

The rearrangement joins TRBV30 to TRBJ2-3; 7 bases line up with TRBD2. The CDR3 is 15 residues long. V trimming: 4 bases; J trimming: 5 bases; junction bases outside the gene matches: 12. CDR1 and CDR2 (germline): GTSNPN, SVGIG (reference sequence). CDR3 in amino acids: CAWTTRGAGRDTQYF. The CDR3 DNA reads TGTGCCTGGACTACCCGGGGAGCGGGGAGAGATACGCAGTATTTT.

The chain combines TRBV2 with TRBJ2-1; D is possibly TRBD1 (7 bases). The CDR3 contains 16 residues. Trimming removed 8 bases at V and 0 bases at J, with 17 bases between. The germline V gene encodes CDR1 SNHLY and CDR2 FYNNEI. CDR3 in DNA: TGTGCCAGCCGGGGGCCCCGGGACAGCTCCTACAATGAGCAGTTCTTC. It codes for CASRGPRDSSYNEQFF.

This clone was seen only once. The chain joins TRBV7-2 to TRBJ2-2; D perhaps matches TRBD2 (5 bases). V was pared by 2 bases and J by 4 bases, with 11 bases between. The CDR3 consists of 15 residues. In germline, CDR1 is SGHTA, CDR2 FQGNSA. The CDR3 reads CASSLSRSGTGELFF. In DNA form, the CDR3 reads TGTGCCAGCAGCTTAAGCCGGAGCGGCACCGGGGAGCTGTTTTTT.

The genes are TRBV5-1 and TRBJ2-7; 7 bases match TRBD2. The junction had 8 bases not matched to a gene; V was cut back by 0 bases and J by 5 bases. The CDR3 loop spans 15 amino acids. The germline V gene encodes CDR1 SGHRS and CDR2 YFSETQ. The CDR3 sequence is CASSLGNSGYNEQYF. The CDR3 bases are TGCGCCAGCAGCTTGGGTAATAGCGGGTACAACGAGCAGTACTTC.

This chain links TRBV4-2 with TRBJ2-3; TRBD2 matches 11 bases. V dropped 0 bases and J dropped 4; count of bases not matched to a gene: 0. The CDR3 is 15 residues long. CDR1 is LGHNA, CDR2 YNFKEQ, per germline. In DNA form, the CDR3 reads TGTGCCAGCAGCCAAGAGGGACTAGCGGCAGATACGCAGTATTTT. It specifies CASSQEGLAADTQYF.

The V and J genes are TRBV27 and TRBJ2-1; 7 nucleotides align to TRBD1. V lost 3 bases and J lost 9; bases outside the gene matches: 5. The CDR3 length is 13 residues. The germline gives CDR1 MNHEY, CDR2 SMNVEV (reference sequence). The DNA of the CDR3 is TGTGCCAGCAGTTTGAGAGGGGGCGGTGAGCAGTTCTTC. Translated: CASSLRGGGEQFF.

The CDR3 loop reads CASSEEPLTSGGTDTQYF. CDR3 nucleotide sequence: TGTGCCAGCAGTGAAGAACCTCTGACTAGCGGAGGCACAGATACGCAGTATTTT. V and J are TRBV2 and TRBJ2-3; 9 bases match TRBD2. The CDR3 length is 18 residues. Trimming cost V 1 base and J 1 base; bases outside gene matches: 9. Per germline, CDR1 SNHLY and CDR2 FYNNEI.

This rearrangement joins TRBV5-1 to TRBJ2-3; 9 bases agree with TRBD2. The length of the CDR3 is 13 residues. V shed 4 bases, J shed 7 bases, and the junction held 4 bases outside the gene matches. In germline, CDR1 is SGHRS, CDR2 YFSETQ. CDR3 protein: CASSPSGTNTQYF. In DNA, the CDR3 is TGCGCCAGCAGCCCTAGCGGGACAAATACGCAGTATTTT. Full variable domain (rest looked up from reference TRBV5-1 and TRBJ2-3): KAGVTQTPRYLIKTRGQQVTLSCSPISGHRSVSWYQQTPGQGLQFLFEYFSETQRNKGNFPGRFSGRQFSNSRSEMNVSTLELGDSALYLCASSPSGTNTQYFGPGTRLTVL.

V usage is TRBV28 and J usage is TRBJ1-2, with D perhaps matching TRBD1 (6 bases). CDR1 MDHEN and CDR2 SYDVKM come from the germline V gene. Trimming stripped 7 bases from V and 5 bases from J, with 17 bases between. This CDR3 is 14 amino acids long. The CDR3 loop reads CASTAAGGQYGYTF. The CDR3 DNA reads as TGTGCCAGCACCGCCGCCGGGGGGCAATATGGCTACACCTTC.

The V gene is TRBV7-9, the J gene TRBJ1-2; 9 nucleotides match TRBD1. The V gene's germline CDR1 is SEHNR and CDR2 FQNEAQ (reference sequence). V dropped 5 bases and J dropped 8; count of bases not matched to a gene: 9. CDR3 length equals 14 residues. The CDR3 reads CASSPGQGSQGYTF. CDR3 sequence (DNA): TGTGCCAGCAGCCCCGGACAGGGGTCTCAAGGCTACACCTTC. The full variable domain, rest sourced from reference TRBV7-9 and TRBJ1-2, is DTGVSQNPRHKITKRGQNVTFRCDPISEHNRLYWYRQTLGQGPEFLTYFQNEAQLEKSRLLSDRFSAERPKGSFSTLEIQRTEQGDSAMYLCASSPGQGSQGYTFGSGTRLTVV.

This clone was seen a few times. CDR3 nucleotide sequence: TGTGCCAGCAGCTTGGCCCATGCGAGCGGGTGGAACCACGAGCAGTACTTC. Translated, it gives CASSLAHASGWNHEQYF. This chain connects TRBV5-6 to TRBJ2-7; TRBD2 might be the D (6 bases). V lost 0 bases, J lost 5 bases, and 21 bases lay in between. Germline V gene sequence: CDR1 SGHDT, CDR2 YYEEEE. This CDR3 is 17 amino acids long. The whole variable domain, remainder taken from reference TRBV5-6 and TRBJ2-7, is DAGVTQSPTHLIKTRGQQVTLRCSPKSGHDTVSWYQQALGQGPQFIFQYYEEEERQRGNFPDRFSGHQFPNYSSELNVNALLLGDSALYLCASSLAHASGWNHEQYFGPGTRLTVT.

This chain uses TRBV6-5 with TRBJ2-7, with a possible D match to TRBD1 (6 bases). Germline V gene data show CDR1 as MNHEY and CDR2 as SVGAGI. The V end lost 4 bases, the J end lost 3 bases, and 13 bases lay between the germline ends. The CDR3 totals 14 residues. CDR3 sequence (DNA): TGTGCCAGCAGTTCAAGACCGGACAGCTACGAGCAGTACTTC. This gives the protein CASSSRPDSYEQYF.

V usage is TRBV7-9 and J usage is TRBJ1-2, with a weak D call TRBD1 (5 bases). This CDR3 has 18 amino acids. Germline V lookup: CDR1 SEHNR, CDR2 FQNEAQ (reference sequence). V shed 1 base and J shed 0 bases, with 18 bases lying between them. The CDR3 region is CASSLGAGLEGANYGYTF. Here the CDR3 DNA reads TGTGCCAGCAGCTTAGGGGCGGGACTTGAAGGAGCTAACTATGGCTACACCTTC.

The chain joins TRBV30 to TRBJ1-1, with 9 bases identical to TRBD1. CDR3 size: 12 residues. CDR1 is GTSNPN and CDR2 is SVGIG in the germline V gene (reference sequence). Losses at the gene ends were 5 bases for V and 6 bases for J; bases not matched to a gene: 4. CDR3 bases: TGTGCCTGGGGGGACAGGGACGCTGAAGCTTTCTTT. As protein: CAWGDRDAEAFF.

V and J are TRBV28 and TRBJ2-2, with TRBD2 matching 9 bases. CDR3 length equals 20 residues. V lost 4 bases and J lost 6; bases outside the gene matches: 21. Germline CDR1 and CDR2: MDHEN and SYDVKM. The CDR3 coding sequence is TGTGCCAGCAGTTCTACTGGCGGCGGGAGGGTTCATTCCAGGCCCGGGGAGCTGTTTTTT. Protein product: CASSSTGGGRVHSRPGELFF. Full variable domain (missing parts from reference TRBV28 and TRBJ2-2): DVKVTQSSRYLVKRTGEKVFLECVQDMDHENMFWYRQDPGLGLRLIYFSYDVKMKEKGDIPEGYSVSREKKERFSLILESASTNQTSMYLCASSSTGGGRVHSRPGELFFGEGSRLTVL.

The CDR3 DNA is TGTGCCAGTAGTTTCCCTTCTAGCGGGAGTGAAATAGATACGCAGTATTTT. Amino acids: CASSFPSSGSEIDTQYF. This chain links TRBV19 with TRBJ2-3; 10 positions agree with TRBD2. Germline loops: CDR1 LNHDA, CDR2 SQIVND (reference sequence). V shed 5 bases, J shed 5 bases, and the junction held 13 bases outside the gene matches. The length of the CDR3 is 17 residues.

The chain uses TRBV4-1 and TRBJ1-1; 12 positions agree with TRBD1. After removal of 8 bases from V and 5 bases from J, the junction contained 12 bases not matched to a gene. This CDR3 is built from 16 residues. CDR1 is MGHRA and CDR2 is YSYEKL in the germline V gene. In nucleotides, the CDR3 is TGCGCCAGCTCCGCCGGGACAGGGGGCGCGGGAACTGAAGCTTTCTTT. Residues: CASSAGTGGAGTEAFF.

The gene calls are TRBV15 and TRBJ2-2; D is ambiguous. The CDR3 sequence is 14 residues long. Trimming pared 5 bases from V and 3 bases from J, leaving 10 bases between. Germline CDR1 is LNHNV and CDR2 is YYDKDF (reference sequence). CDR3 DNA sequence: TGTGCCACCAGCGTACTAACCTACACCGGGGAGCTGTTTTTT. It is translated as CATSVLTYTGELFF.

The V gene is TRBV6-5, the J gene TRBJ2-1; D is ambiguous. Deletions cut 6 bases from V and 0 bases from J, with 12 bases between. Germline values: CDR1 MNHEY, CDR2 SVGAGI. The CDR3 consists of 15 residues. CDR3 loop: CASSRLISSYNEQFF. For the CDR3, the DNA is TGTGCCAGCAGCAGACTCATAAGCTCCTACAATGAGCAGTTCTTC.

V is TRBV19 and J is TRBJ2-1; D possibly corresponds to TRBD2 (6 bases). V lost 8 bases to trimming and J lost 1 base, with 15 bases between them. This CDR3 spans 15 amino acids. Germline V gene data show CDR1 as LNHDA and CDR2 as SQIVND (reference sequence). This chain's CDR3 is CASRLELGSYNEQFF. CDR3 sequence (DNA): TGTGCCAGTCGACTAGAATTGGGATCCTACAATGAGCAGTTCTTC.

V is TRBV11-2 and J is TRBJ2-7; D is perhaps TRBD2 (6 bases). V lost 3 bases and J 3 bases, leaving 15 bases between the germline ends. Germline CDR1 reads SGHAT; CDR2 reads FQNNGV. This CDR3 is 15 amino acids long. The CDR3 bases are TGTGCCAGCAGCTTTGGGGGACTCTATGTCTACGAGCAGTACTTC. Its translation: CASSFGGLYVYEQYF.

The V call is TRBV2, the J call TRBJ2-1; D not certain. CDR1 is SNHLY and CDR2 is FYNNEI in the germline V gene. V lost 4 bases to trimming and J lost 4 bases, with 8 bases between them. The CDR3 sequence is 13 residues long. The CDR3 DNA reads TGTGCCAGCAGTGCTCTACTTTACAATGAGCAGTTCTTC. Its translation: CASSALLYNEQFF. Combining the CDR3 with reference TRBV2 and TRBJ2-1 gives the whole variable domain EPEVTQTPSHQVTQMGQEVILRCVPISNHLYFYWYRQILGQKVEFLVSFYNNEISEKSEIFDDQFSVERPDGSNFTLKIRSTKLEDSAMYFCASSALLYNEQFFGPGTRLTVL.

The CDR3 reads CSVVREETQYF. CDR3 in DNA: TGCAGCGTCGTCAGGGAAGAGACCCAGTACTTC. This chain joins TRBV29-1 and TRBJ2-5; D possibly corresponds to TRBD1 (5 bases). The length of the CDR3 is 11 residues. Germline V CDR1 and CDR2: SQVTM, ANQGSEA. Trimming took 6 bases from V and 3 from J, leaving 8 bases between them.

The DNA of the CDR3 is TGCGCCAGCAGCTTGGAGCGGGGGGACTACAATGAGCAGTTCTTC. As protein: CASSLERGDYNEQFF. The V gene is TRBV5-1, the J gene TRBJ2-1; 9 bases fit TRBD2. The ends lost 0 bases at V and 3 bases at J; junction bases unmatched: 1. The germline V gene encodes CDR1 SGHRS and CDR2 YFSETQ. The CDR3 is made up of 15 amino acids.

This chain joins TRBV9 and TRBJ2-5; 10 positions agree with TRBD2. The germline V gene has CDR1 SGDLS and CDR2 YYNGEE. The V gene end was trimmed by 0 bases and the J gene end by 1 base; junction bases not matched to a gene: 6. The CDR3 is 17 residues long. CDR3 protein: CASSVAGLAGAQETQYF. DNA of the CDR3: TGTGCCAGCAGCGTAGCGGGGCTAGCGGGAGCCCAAGAGACCCAGTACTTC.

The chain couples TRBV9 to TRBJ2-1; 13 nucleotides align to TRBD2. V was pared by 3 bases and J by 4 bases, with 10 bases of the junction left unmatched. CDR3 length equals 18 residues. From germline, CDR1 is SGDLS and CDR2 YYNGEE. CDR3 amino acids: CASSARTSGSSYYNEQFF. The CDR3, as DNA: TGTGCCAGCAGCGCCCGGACTAGCGGGAGTTCGTATTACAATGAGCAGTTCTTC.

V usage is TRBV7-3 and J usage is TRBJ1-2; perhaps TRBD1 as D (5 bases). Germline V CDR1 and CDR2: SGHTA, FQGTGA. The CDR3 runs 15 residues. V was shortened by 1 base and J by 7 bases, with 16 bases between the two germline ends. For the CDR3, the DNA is TGTGCCAGCAGCTTAAAGGTAGGCAGGGCGTCTGGCTACACCTTC. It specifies CASSLKVGRASGYTF.

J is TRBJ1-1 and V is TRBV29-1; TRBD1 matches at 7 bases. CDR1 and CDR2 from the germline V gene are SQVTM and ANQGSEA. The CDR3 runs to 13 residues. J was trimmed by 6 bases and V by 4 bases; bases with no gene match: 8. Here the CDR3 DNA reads TGCAGCGTTGTTTCAGGGGGTATCGCTGAAGCTTTCTTT. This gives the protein CSVVSGGIAEAFF.